This entry lists 15 T cell receptor beta chains sequenced from one sample in a study of blood T cell repertoires in COVID-19 (TCRdb year 2020). Library prep was done by the immunoSEQ multiplex PCR assay. TCRdb retrieved this table from immuneACCESS and kept in-frame rearrangements only. Not all clones are present; in checked studies, unresolved V genes account for under half, and no reason is known for the remainder. Counted in this sample were fewer than 250,000 clones; under 85% of them appeared once. The ten most abundant clones make up more than 5% of the sample. Sequencing was done on a sample of peripheral blood. Receptor source: a human donor in a cohort sampled during active COVID-19.

V gene TRBV14 combines with J gene TRBJ1-4; D is unclear. This CDR3 region has 15 residues. V was shortened by 0 bases and J by 7 bases, with 12 bases between the two germline ends. CDR1 SGHDN and CDR2 FVKESK come from the germline V gene. CDR3 sequence (DNA): TGTGCCAGCAGCCAAGAATCAGGAATCGTTGAAAAACTGTTTTTT. Translation: CASSQESGIVEKLFF.

About this clone itself: This specimen includes other DNA sequences encoding the same CDR3. This chain joins TRBV28 and TRBJ2-7, with 8 bases fitting TRBD1. This CDR3 is 15 amino acids long. V lost 1 base, J lost 2 bases, and 4 bases stayed unmatched. Germline V gene data show CDR1 as MDHEN and CDR2 as SYDVKM. The CDR3 loop is CASSLSGQGAYEQYF. The CDR3 nucleotides are TGTGCCAGCAGTTTATCAGGACAGGGAGCCTACGAGCAGTACTTC.

In its sample, this clone was seen many times. The chain carries TRBV2 and TRBJ2-7; D unclear. There are 14 residues in the CDR3. Trimming shortened V by 0 bases and J by 4 bases, and 10 bases separated the two germline ends. Germline V gene sequence: CDR1 SNHLY, CDR2 FYNNEI. Here the CDR3 DNA reads TGTGCCAGCAGTGAAGCGGGCAGCCAGTACGAGCAGTACTTC. This translates into CASSEAGSQYEQYF.

V gene TRBV5-5 combines with J gene TRBJ1-1, with D perhaps matching TRBD1 (5 bases). The germline V and J ends were trimmed by 2 bases and 5 bases, with 19 bases remaining between them. CDR1 is SGHKS and CDR2 is YYEKEE in the germline V gene (reference sequence). The CDR3 spans 16 residues. CDR3 in DNA: TGTGCCAGCAGCTTTTCCCCAGGGAATTTTGTAACTGAAGCTTTCTTT. It is translated as CASSFSPGNFVTEAFF.

The chain is built from TRBV28 and TRBJ1-5; TRBD1 agrees at 9 bases. V was pared by 3 bases and J by 4 bases, with 4 bases of the junction left unmatched. Germline lookup yields CDR1 MDHEN and CDR2 SYDVKM. The CDR3 covers 15 residues. In DNA, the CDR3 is TGTGCCAGCAGTTTCCTGGGACAGGGAAATCAGCCCCAGCATTTT. As protein: CASSFLGQGNQPQHF.

The chain is built from TRBV20-1 and TRBJ2-2; D is undetermined. V dropped 3 bases and J dropped 4 bases, with 9 bases sitting between them. The CDR3 is made up of 13 amino acids. Germline assignment: CDR1 DFQATT and CDR2 SNEGSKA (reference sequence). Written as DNA, the CDR3 is TGCAGTGCTAGTAGTGTCGGCACCGGGGAGCTGTTTTTT. This sequence encodes CSASSVGTGELFF.

This sequence joins TRBV27 and TRBJ1-4, with D possibly being TRBD1 (6 bases). Trimming cost V 6 bases and J 0 bases, with 11 bases left between them. Per the germline V gene, CDR1 is MNHEY and CDR2 is SMNVEV (reference sequence). CDR3 size: 15 residues. CDR3 sequence (DNA): TGTGCCAGCAGGACAGGTACTGCAACTAATGAAAAACTGTTTTTT. Protein: CASRTGTATNEKLFF. The whole variable domain, filled in from reference TRBV27 and TRBJ1-4, reads EAQVTQNPRYLITVTGKKLTVTCSQNMNHEYMSWYRQDPGLGLRQIYYSMNVEVTDKGDVPEGYKVSRKEKRNFPLILESPSPNQTSLYFCASRTGTATNEKLFFGSGTQLSVL.

The rearrangement uses TRBV30 and TRBJ2-7, with D perhaps matching TRBD2 (5 bases). Germline V gene lookup returns CDR1 GTSNPN and CDR2 SVGIG (reference sequence). V lost 1 base, J lost 5 bases, and 6 bases lay in between. The CDR3 has 11 residues. CDR3: CAWSGRDEQYF. The CDR3 bases are TGTGCCTGGAGTGGGCGGGACGAGCAGTACTTC.

The genes are TRBV24-1 and TRBJ2-7, with 9 nucleotides matching TRBD1. Trimming removed 4 bases from V and 7 bases from J; junction bases left unmatched: 4. Germline assignment: CDR1 KGHDR and CDR2 SFDVKD. The CDR3 has 13 residues. CDR3 in DNA: TGTGCCACCAGTGAACAGGGGGCGAGGGAGCAGTACTTC. Translation gives CATSEQGAREQYF.

This clone was seen many times. V and J are TRBV6-5 and TRBJ2-1; D possibly corresponds to TRBD1 (5 bases). Germline V CDR1 and CDR2: MNHEY, SVGAGI. V lost 6 bases and J lost 8, with 8 bases in between. The CDR3 spans 11 residues. The CDR3 DNA reads TGTGCCAGCAGGCAGGGCGATGAGCAGTTCTTC. Its translation is CASRQGDEQFF.

This clone was recorded only once. J is TRBJ1-1 and V is TRBV19, with unresolved D. This CDR3 is built from 13 residues. Germline values: CDR1 LNHDA, CDR2 SQIVND (reference sequence). The germline V and J ends were trimmed by 3 bases and 3 bases, with 8 bases remaining between them. The CDR3 bases are TGTGCCAGTAGTATGAGGCGTGACACTGAAGCTTTCTTT. Its protein product is CASSMRRDTEAFF.

V and J are TRBV28 and TRBJ2-7; 9 bases fit TRBD1. This CDR3 comprises 14 residues. The ends lost 4 bases at V and 2 bases at J; junction bases unmatched: 3. The V gene's germline CDR1 is MDHEN and CDR2 SYDVKM. CDR3 coding DNA: TGTGCCAGCAGTTCTGGACAGGGGACCTACGAGCAGTACTTC. Protein: CASSSGQGTYEQYF.

This clone was seen ten or more times. The CDR3 reads CASSIKGQGTYNEQFF. The CDR3 DNA follows: TGTGCCAGCAGCATTAAGGGACAGGGAACCTACAATGAGCAGTTCTTC. V is TRBV7-9 and J is TRBJ2-1, with TRBD1 identical over 9 bases. The CDR3 has 16 residues. Germline CDR1 reads SEHNR; CDR2 reads FQNEAQ (reference sequence). The trim removed 5 bases at V and 2 bases at J, leaving 7 bases unmatched.

This chain links TRBV28 with TRBJ1-5; D possibly corresponds to TRBD1 (5 bases). Trimming took 1 base from V and 2 from J, leaving 12 bases between them. Germline V gives CDR1 MDHEN, CDR2 SYDVKM. The CDR3 has 16 amino acids. The CDR3 sequence: CASSLFGQGGNQPQHF. The DNA of the CDR3 is TGTGCCAGCAGTTTATTTGGGCAGGGCGGCAATCAGCCCCAGCATTTT.

The chain links TRBV9 to TRBJ1-4; 9 bases are shared with TRBD1. With V trimmed by 4 bases and J by 5 bases, 6 bases remained unmatched. This CDR3 is 15 amino acids long. Per the germline V gene, CDR1 is SGDLS and CDR2 is YYNGEE. The CDR3 reads CASSHRDRENEKLFF. The CDR3, as DNA: TGTGCCAGCAGCCACCGGGACAGGGAGAATGAAAAACTGTTTTTT.